A selection of T cell receptor beta chains follows, all from one sample in a study of metastatic and nonmetastatic thyroid tumors. TCRdb re-called the PCR reads via MiXCR. The table lists tens of thousands of clones, 25% to 35% of them singletons, with roughly 15% in the top ten. The specimen was blood. These receptors all come from a female donor with papillary thyroid cancer or a benign thyroid nodule (not recorded which). Some clones in this sample may be carry-over from other donors' samples. The CDR3 runs from the conserved cysteine through the conserved F or W. The D gene is left open where the match is weak. Only some rows state a clone size, as once, few, many or a class for expanded clones.

d_call	clone_size	v_call	j_call	cdr3_nt	cdr3_aa
-	-	TRBV6-1	TRBJ2-7	TGTGCCAGCAAAATTAAGGGGGCGGGAGAGCAGTACTTC	CASKIKGAGEQYF
-	few	TRBV6-2/TRBV6-3	TRBJ2-7	TGTGCCAGCAGTTCCCGGGAGAACGACGAGCAGTACTTC	CASSSRENDEQYF
TRBD1	-	TRBV12-3/TRBV12-4	TRBJ1-5	TGTGCCAGCAGCCAAGGACAGGGCGGACAGCCCCAGCATTTT	CASSQGQGGQPQHF
-	-	TRBV20-1	TRBJ1-6	TGCAGTGCTAGAGGGGACAATAATTCACCCCTCCACTTT	CSARGDNNSPLHF
-	few	TRBV5-1	TRBJ1-2	TGCGCCAGCAGCTTATTGAACTATGGCTACACCTTC	CASSLLNYGYTF
-	-	TRBV11-2	TRBJ1-2	TGTGCCAGCAGCTTAGTCGGCGGGGGAGACTATGGCTACACCTTC	CASSLVGGGDYGYTF
TRBD1	-	TRBV20-1	TRBJ2-1	TGCAGTGCTAGAGTCTTAAACAGGGGGCGGTACAATGAGCAGTTCTTC	CSARVLNRGRYNEQFF
TRBD1	-	TRBV2	TRBJ1-2	TGTGCCAGCACTCCGGGACAGATTAACTATGGCTACACCTTC	CASTPGQINYGYTF
TRBD1	-	TRBV12-3/TRBV12-4	TRBJ1-1	TGTGCCAGCAGTCTCGCAGGGGGGATAAACACTGAAGCTTTCTTT	CASSLAGGINTEAFF
TRBD1	few	TRBV29-1	TRBJ2-7	TGCAGCGTGGTCCCAGATGGACAGGGCCACGAGCAGTACTTC	CSVVPDGQGHEQYF
-	few	TRBV27	TRBJ1-4	TGTGCCAGCAGTTTAGAGTCAGGGAGCGTTACTAATGAAAAACTGTTTTTT	CASSLESGSVTNEKLFF
-	many	TRBV6-1	TRBJ1-5	TGTGCCAGCAGTGAAGGTGGAACAGTCAATCAGCCCCAGCATTTT	CASSEGGTVNQPQHF
-	-	TRBV29-1	TRBJ2-3	TGCAGCGTTGACGGCCCGACTAGCACAGATACGCAGTATTTT	CSVDGPTSTDTQYF
TRBD2	-	TRBV6-1	TRBJ2-1	TGTGCCAGCAGTACGACTAGCGGGAGGGCCGGTGAGCAGTTCTTC	CASSTTSGRAGEQFF
-	medium-sized	TRBV2	TRBJ2-7	TGTGCCAGCAGTGTCACAGGAATCCACGAGCAGTACTTC	CASSVTGIHEQYF
-	-	TRBV4-2	TRBJ1-2	TGTGCCAGCAGCCAAACGGTACAGGGACGGTATGGCTACACCTTC	CASSQTVQGRYGYTF